One and the same sample provided the 24 T cell receptor beta chains below, sequenced in a study of post-analysis software for immune sequencing data. The antigens these receptors bind are not known. Study results and limitations: Controls had lower frequencies than patients of about 5 TRBV segments, which included TRBV5-6, TRBV5-1 and TRBV20-1.

TCR beta cDNA libraries had unique molecular identifiers. TCRdb processed the PCR reads anew with MiXCR; each CDR3 protein has one entry. This table holds about 540,000 distinct CDR3 sequences, approximately 31% found once. The sequencing sample was made of blood. The source is a girl aged 2 to 17 with multiple sclerosis.

In DNA form, the CDR3 reads TGTGCCAGCAGCAATCAGGATACGCAGTATTTT. The encoded protein is CASSNQDTQYF. The chain links TRBV7-2 to TRBJ2-3; no clear D gene. Germline V gene data show CDR1 as SGHTA and CDR2 as FQGNSA. The CDR3 covers 11 residues. The V end was cut by 5 bases, the J end by 6 bases, with 6 bases between.

This clonotype was counted between two and nine times. The CDR3 sequence: CSATTSALPQETQYF. As DNA, the CDR3 is TGCAGTGCCACAACTAGCGCGCTGCCACAAGAGACCCAGTACTTC. The chain has TRBV20-1 and TRBJ2-5; 7 positions agree with TRBD2. V gave up 6 bases and J gave up 2 bases; unmatched junction bases: 12. CDR1 and CDR2 (germline): DFQATT, SNEGSKA (reference sequence). The CDR3 spans 15 residues.

Many counts were recorded for this clonotype. V gene TRBV15 combines with J gene TRBJ2-2, with D hard to call. Trimming removed 1 base from V and 5 bases from J, with 2 bases in between. The CDR3 has 12 residues. Germline-derived CDR1 and CDR2 are LNHNV and YYDKDF (reference sequence). The CDR3 nucleotides are TGTGCCACCAGCAGAGGAACCGGGGAGCTGTTTTTT. Translated, it gives CATSRGTGELFF.

In its sample, this clonotype was seen a few times. This chain uses TRBV4-1 with TRBJ2-3, with TRBD2 matching 11 bases. After removal of 5 bases from V and 5 bases from J, the junction contained 9 bases not matched to a gene. Germline loops: CDR1 MGHRA, CDR2 YSYEKL. CDR3 length: 16 amino acids. CDR3 in amino acids: CASSYRLAGHEDTQYF. The CDR3 DNA reads TGCGCCAGCAGCTATCGACTAGCGGGACATGAAGATACGCAGTATTTT.

Of note for this clonotype: One junction end does not reproduce the germline sequence, and a read error may be involved. The chain carries TRBV9 and TRBJ2-5, with D hard to call. The CDR3 sequence is 13 residues long. Germline V gives CDR1 SGDLS, CDR2 YYNGEE. In nucleotides, the CDR3 is TGTACCAGCAGCGTAGTCAAAGAAGAGACCCAGTACTTC. Translated: CTSSVVKEETQYF.

This chain connects TRBV20-1 to TRBJ2-1; D unresolved. The CDR3 contains 13 residues. With 5 bases removed from V and 0 bases from J, the gap between germline ends came to 8 bases. Germline V CDR1 and CDR2: DFQATT, SNEGSKA (reference sequence). The CDR3 DNA follows: TGCAGTGCTCACGGTAGCTCCTACAATGAGCAGTTCTTC. Translation gives CSAHGSSYNEQFF.

The chain carries TRBV3-1 and TRBJ1-1; D unresolved. This CDR3 comprises 13 residues. V lost 1 base and J 3 bases, leaving 6 bases between the germline ends. Germline CDR1 and CDR2: LGHDT and YNNKEL (reference sequence). The CDR3 protein is CASSQGAYTEAFF. DNA of the CDR3: TGTGCCAGCAGCCAAGGTGCGTACACTGAAGCTTTCTTT.

A few counts support this clonotype. The rearrangement links TRBV18 to TRBJ2-6; D is perhaps TRBD1 (5 bases). The germline V gene has CDR1 KGHSH and CDR2 LQKENI. Trimming shortened V by 0 bases and J by 15 bases, and 9 bases separated the two germline ends. The CDR3 totals 12 residues. As DNA, the CDR3 is TGTGCCAGCTCACCACCTTTGACAGCCCTGACTTTC. Its protein product is CASSPPLTALTF.

Details on this clonotype: The junction and the germline gene differ at one end; a read error may be behind it. This chain links TRBV7-7 with TRBJ2-7; 8 bases fit TRBD1. This CDR3 comprises 15 residues. The germline V gene has CDR1 SSHAT and CDR2 FNYEAQ (reference sequence). CDR3 region: CASSTPGQADFEQYF. The DNA for the CDR3 is TGTGCTAGCAGCACACCGGGACAGGCTGACTTCGAGCAGTACTTC.

The V call is TRBV4-1, the J call TRBJ2-1, with 9 nucleotides matching TRBD2. Germline values: CDR1 MGHRA, CDR2 YSYEKL. V was clipped by 0 bases and J by 5 bases; unmatched bases: 5. This CDR3 has 16 residues. The CDR3 coding sequence is TGCGCCAGCAGCCAAGAGACGACTAGCGGTCACAATGAGCAGTTCTTC. Protein sequence: CASSQETTSGHNEQFF.

The V and J genes are TRBV7-9 and TRBJ1-1, with 7 bases aligning to TRBD1. Germline V gene sequence: CDR1 SEHNR, CDR2 FQNEAQ (reference sequence). Trimming removed 4 bases from V and 7 bases from J; junction bases left unmatched: 15. The CDR3 consists of 16 residues. CDR3 nucleotide sequence: TGTGCCAGCAGCTCCTTGAGGGCGACAGGGTACGGTGAAGCTTTCTTT. Protein sequence: CASSSLRATGYGEAFF.

This clonotype was seen a few times. The chain is built from TRBV20-1 and TRBJ2-5; possible D gene TRBD2, 7 bases. V shed 4 bases and J shed 4 bases, with 22 bases lying between them. CDR3 length: 16 amino acids. Germline values: CDR1 DFQATT, CDR2 SNEGSKA (reference sequence). CDR3 nucleotides: TGCAGTGCTATCATTTGGGCGGGGGCCTCTCTAGAGACCCAGTACTTC. This translates into CSAIIWAGASLETQYF.

The chain is built from TRBV20-1 and TRBJ2-4, with TRBD2 as a possible D gene (6 bases). CDR3 length: 16 amino acids. The V gene's germline CDR1 is DFQATT and CDR2 SNEGSKA (reference sequence). V lost 0 bases and J 2 bases, leaving 14 bases between the germline ends. The CDR3 DNA is TGCAGTGCTAGAGATTTCGGGGGTCGGTCCAAAAACATTCAGTACTTC. Protein: CSARDFGGRSKNIQYF.

The genes are TRBV3-1 and TRBJ2-4; possibly TRBD2 for D (5 bases). The V gene's germline CDR1 is LGHDT and CDR2 YNNKEL (reference sequence). This CDR3 is built from 14 residues. Trimming stripped 3 bases from V and 5 bases from J, with 11 bases between. The DNA of the CDR3 is TGTGCCAGCAGCCAGACGGGGAATCAAAACATTCAGTACTTC. Its translation: CASSQTGNQNIQYF. The full variable domain, in which reference TRBV3-1 and TRBJ2-4 provide the parts outside the CDR3, is DTAVSQTPKYLVTQMGNDKSIKCEQNLGHDTMYWYKQDSKKFLKIMFSYNNKELIINETVPNRFSPKSPDKAHLNLHINSLELGDSAVYFCASSQTGNQNIQYFGAGTRLSVL.

This chain uses TRBV12-5 with TRBJ1-1; D ambiguous. The CDR3 spans 19 residues. Trimming cost V 7 bases and J 3 bases, with 30 bases left between them. The germline CDR1 and CDR2 sequences are LGHNT and FRNRAP. DNA of the CDR3: TGTGCTAGTGTGTCCCCAGGAATATGGGCCTTAACTCTGGACACTGAAGCTTTCTTT. Amino acid sequence: CASVSPGIWALTLDTEAFF.

This clonotype showed up just a few times. The chain has TRBV10-3 and TRBJ2-5, with 11 bases lining up with TRBD1. The junction had 4 bases not matched to a gene; V was cut back by 0 bases and J by 1 base. In germline, CDR1 is ENHRY, CDR2 SYGVKD. The CDR3 loop spans 17 amino acids. In DNA, the CDR3 is TGTGCCATCAGTGAGTCCTCCGGGACAGGGGGCCAAGAGACCCAGTACTTC. Translated, it gives CAISESSGTGGQETQYF.

J is TRBJ2-1 and V is TRBV20-1; D is unclear. The CDR3 is 13 amino acids. Germline-derived CDR1 and CDR2 are DFQATT and SNEGSKA (reference sequence). Trimming took 4 bases from V and 8 from J, leaving 15 bases between them. The CDR3 reads CSAKARVGDEQFF. The CDR3 DNA follows: TGCAGTGCTAAGGCTAGGGTAGGCGATGAGCAGTTCTTC.

The chain links TRBV20-1 to TRBJ1-1; a possible D gene is TRBD1 (5 bases). This CDR3 has 15 amino acids. Germline V lookup: CDR1 DFQATT, CDR2 SNEGSKA (reference sequence). Between the trimmed V and J ends, which lost 1 base and 1 base, there was a span of 13 bases. The CDR3 nucleotides read TGCAGTGCTAGAGTCCCCCGGGGGGGGAACACTGAAGCTTTCTTT. Translated: CSARVPRGGNTEAFF.

This clonotype was recorded a few times. The chain employs TRBV20-1 and TRBJ2-5; D is unclear. The J call is doubtful: the DNA matches TRBJ2-7 better. CDR1 is DFQATT, CDR2 SNEGSKA, per germline (reference sequence). CDR3 length: 12 residues. CDR3: CSAVAYRNEQYF. The CDR3 DNA follows: TGCAGTGCCGTGGCCTATCGAAACGAGCAGTACTTC.

This clonotype was seen only a few times. The V call is TRBV27, the J call TRBJ2-3; D possibly corresponds to TRBD1 (5 bases). V lost 0 bases and J 5 bases, leaving 12 bases between the germline ends. Germline assignment: CDR1 MNHEY and CDR2 SMNVEV (reference sequence). This CDR3 is built from 15 residues. CDR3 in amino acids: CASSLSLPGQDTQYF. CDR3 nucleotides: TGTGCCAGCAGTTTATCTCTTCCAGGACAAGATACGCAGTATTTT.

This clonotype occurred a few times. V and J are TRBV7-2 and TRBJ2-3, with a weak D call TRBD2 (6 bases). The CDR3 is 16 amino acids. Germline CDR1 and CDR2: SGHTA and FQGNSA. Trimming pared 5 bases from V and 1 base from J, leaving 16 bases between. The CDR3 bases are TGTGCCAGCAGCCCCAGACTAGAGTCAGGCACAGATACGCAGTATTTT. Translation gives CASSPRLESGTDTQYF.

At least ten counts were recorded for this clonotype. J is TRBJ1-1 and V is TRBV5-1; D perhaps matches TRBD1 (5 bases). The CDR3 totals 12 residues. Germline CDR1 and CDR2: SGHRS and YFSETQ. Trimming stripped 5 bases from V and 6 bases from J, with 11 bases between. This CDR3 is CASRLTGAEAFF. CDR3 DNA sequence: TGCGCCAGCAGGCTTACGGGGGCTGAAGCTTTCTTT.

The gene calls are TRBV7-9 and TRBJ2-6; a weak D match, TRBD1 (6 bases). Germline-derived CDR1 and CDR2 are SEHNR and FQNEAQ (reference sequence). This CDR3 contains 15 residues. Trimming pared 3 bases from V and 1 base from J, leaving 7 bases between. The CDR3 loop is CASSFQGSGANVLTF. The CDR3 bases are TGTGCCAGCAGCTTCCAGGGGTCTGGGGCCAACGTCCTGACTTTC.

The chain is built from TRBV6-5 and TRBJ1-2, with a weak D call TRBD1 (6 bases). The CDR3 is made up of 13 amino acids. Trimming shortened V by 6 bases and J by 8 bases, and 16 bases separated the two germline ends. Looked up from germline, CDR1 is MNHEY and CDR2 is SVGAGI. CDR3 nucleotide sequence: TGTGCCAGCAGCGCCCCAGGGGCGGGGGGCTACACCTTC. As protein: CASSAPGAGGYTF.